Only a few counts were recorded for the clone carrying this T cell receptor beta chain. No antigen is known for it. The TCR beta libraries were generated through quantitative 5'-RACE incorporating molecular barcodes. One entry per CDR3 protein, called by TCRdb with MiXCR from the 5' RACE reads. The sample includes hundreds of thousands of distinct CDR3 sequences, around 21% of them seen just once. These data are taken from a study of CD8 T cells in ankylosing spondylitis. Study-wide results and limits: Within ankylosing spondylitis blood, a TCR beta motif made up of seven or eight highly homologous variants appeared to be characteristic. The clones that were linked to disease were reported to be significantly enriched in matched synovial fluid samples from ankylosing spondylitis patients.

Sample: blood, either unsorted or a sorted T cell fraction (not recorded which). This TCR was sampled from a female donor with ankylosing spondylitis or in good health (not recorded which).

The chain's CDR3 is CAISDGTSRDEQYF. CDR3 coding DNA: TGTGCCATCAGTGACGGGACTAGTAGGGACGAGCAGTACTTC. J is TRBJ2-7 and V is TRBV10-3, with 8 bases lining up with TRBD2. This CDR3 has 14 amino acids. In germline, CDR1 is ENHRY, CDR2 SYGVKD. Trimming removed 3 bases from V and 5 bases from J; junction bases left unmatched: 6.